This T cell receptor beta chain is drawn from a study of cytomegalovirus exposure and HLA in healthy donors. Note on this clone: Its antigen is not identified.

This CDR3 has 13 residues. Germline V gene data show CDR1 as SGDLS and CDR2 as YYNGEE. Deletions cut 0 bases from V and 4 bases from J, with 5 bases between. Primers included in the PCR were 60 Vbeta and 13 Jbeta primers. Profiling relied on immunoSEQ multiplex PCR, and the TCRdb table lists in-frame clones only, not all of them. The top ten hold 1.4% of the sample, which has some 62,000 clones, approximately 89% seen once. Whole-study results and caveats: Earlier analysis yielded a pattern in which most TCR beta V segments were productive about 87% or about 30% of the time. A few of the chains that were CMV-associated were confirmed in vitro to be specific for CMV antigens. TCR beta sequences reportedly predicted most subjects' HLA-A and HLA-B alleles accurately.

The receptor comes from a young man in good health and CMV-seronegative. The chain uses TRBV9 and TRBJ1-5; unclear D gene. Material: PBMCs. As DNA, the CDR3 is TGTGCCAGCAGCGTAGGCGCGAATCAGCCCCAGCATTTT. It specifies CASSVGANQPQHF.